This TCR beta chain was observed in a study of T cell clonality in common variable immunodeficiency. Regarding the study as a whole: In common variable immunodeficiency, TCR beta chains reportedly carried fewer deletions and N-nucleotide insertions.

The data were produced by immunoSEQ multiplex PCR, yet TCRdb's version contains in-frame clones alone and is incomplete. Singletons are absent from the sample, which has roughly 60,000 clones. Trimming removed 6 bases from V and 7 bases from J; junction bases left unmatched: 7. The CDR3 sequence is 13 residues long. Germline CDR1 is SQVTM and CDR2 is ANQGSEA. This clone was seen ten or more times. Its specificity is not known. The read comes to an end 3 residues before the CDR3 does, leaving the germline J gene to fill in the end. Sequencing input: peripheral blood mononuclear cells. V is TRBV29-1 and J is TRBJ2-1; 9 bases map to TRBD1. The origin of this receptor is a person aged 18-70 years in good health. The CDR3 bases that were read are TGCAGCGTGGGTAGAGGGACAGGGAATGAG. It is translated as CSVGRGTGNE. Given in full, the CDR3 is CSVGRGTGNEQFF.